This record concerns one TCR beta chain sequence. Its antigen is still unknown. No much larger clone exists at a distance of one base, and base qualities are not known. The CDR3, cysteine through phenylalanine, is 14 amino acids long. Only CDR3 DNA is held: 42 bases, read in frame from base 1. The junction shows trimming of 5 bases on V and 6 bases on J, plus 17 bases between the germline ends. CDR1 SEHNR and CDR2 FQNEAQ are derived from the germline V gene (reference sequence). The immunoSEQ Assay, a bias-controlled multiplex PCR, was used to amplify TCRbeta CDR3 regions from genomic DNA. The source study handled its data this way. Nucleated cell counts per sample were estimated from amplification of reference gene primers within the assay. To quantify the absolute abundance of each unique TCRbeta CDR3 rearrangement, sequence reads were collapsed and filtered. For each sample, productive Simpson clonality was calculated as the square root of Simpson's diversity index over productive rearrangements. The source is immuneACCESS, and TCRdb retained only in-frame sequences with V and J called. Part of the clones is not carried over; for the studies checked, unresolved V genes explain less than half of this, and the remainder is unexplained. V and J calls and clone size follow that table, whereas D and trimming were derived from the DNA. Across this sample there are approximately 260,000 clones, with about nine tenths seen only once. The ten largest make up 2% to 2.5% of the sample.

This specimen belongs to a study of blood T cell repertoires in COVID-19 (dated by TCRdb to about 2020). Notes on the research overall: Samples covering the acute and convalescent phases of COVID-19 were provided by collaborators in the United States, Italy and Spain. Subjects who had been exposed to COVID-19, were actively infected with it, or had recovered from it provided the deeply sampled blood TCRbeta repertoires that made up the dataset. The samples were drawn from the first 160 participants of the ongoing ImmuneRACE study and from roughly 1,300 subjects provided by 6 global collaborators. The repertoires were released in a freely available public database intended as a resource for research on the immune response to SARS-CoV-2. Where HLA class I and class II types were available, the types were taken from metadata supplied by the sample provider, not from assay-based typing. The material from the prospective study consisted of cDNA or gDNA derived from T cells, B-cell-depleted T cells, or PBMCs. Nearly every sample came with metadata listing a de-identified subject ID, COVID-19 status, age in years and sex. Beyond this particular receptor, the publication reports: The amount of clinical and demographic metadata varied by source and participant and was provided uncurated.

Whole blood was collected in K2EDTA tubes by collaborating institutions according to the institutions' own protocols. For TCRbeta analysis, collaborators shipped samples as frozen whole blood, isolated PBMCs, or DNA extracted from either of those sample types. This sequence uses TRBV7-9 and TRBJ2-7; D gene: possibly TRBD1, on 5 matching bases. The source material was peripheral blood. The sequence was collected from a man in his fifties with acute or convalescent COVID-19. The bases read TGTGCCAGCAGCGATAGAAGGGGCGGTGGCGAGCAGTACTTC. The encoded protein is CASSDRRGGGEQYF. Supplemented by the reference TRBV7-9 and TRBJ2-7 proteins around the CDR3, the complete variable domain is DTGVSQNPRHKITKRGQNVTFRCDPISEHNRLYWYRQTLGQGPEFLTYFQNEAQLEKSRLLSDRFSAERPKGSFSTLEIQRTEQGDSAMYLCASSDRRGGGEQYFGPGTRLTVT.